Listed here is a single T cell receptor (beta chain). Per the germline V gene, CDR1 is SGHAT and CDR2 is FQNNGV. This CDR3 spans 17 amino acids. V dropped 1 base and J dropped 3 bases, with 13 bases sitting between them. Unique molecular identifiers were built into the TCRbeta library. Each CDR3 protein gets one entry after TCRdb re-called the PCR reads with MiXCR. The table includes 150,000 to 250,000 distinct CDR3 sequences, about 15% detected once. The sample belongs to a study of T-cell reconstitution after alpha-beta-depleted transplantation in children. This material consisted of PBMCs from the stem cell graft donor, taken from the stem cell graft. V usage is TRBV11-2 and J usage is TRBJ1-6; D might be TRBD1 (5 bases). This receptor was taken from a human donor who donated a stem cell graft to a child with acute lymphoblastic leukemia. The CDR3 sequence is CASSLGVSGSYNSPLHF. The CDR3 nucleotides read TGTGCCAGCAGCTTAGGGGTGTCAGGGAGCTATAATTCACCCCTCCACTTT. The variable domain in full, with the rest retrieved from reference TRBV11-2 and TRBJ1-6, is EAGVAQSPRYKIIEKRQSVAFWCNPISGHATLYWYQQILGQGPKLLIQFQNNGVVDDSQLPKDRFSAERLKGVDSTLKIQPAKLEDSAVYLCASSLGVSGSYNSPLHFGNGTRLTVT.